The present TCR beta chain was sequenced within a study of shared clonotypes between healthy human individuals. Whole-study results and caveats: Clonotype sharing among the donors was expected to vary with sequencing depth.

Original processing methods: ImmunoSEQ junction-only sequences lacked quality scores, so their filtering differed. Using immunoSEQ multiplex PCR, the repertoire was profiled, and TCRdb retains in-frame clones only, with some absent. That table is the source of V, J and clone size, and D and trimming were worked out from the DNA. The sample records some 470,000 clones, around 78% being singletons. The CDR3 contains 16 residues. V shed 3 bases, J shed 0 bases, and the junction held 2 bases outside the gene matches. The germline V gene encodes CDR1 LNHDA and CDR2 SQIVND (reference sequence). A remark on this clone: Its antigen remains unidentified.

The TCR was taken from a woman aged 40 to 50 in good health. Some clones in this sample may be carry-over from other donors' samples. The chain combines TRBV19 with TRBJ2-1; 10 bases match TRBD2. Source material: PBMCs. The CDR3 DNA reads TGTGCCAGTAGTATCTCTAGCGGGAGCTCCTACAATGAGCAGTTCTTC. The encoded protein is CASSISSGSSYNEQFF.